This T cell receptor (beta chain) was retrieved from a study of T cells after yellow fever vaccination (dated 2019 in TCRdb). For the wider study: The SMART-Seq v4 Ultra Low Input RNA kit was used to prepare libraries from fractions with low cell numbers. Bulk TCR alpha and beta repertoires were sequenced longitudinally to track T-cell clones before and after primary and booster YFV17D yellow fever vaccination. Two healthy male donors, one aged 18 to 30 and one aged 30 to 40 years, made up the cohort. Bulk PBMC replicates and cell subsets were isolated from blood drawn at multiple timepoints before and after both primary and secondary immunization. What the study reported, not specific to this receptor: Compared with the primary T-cell response, the secondary T-cell response was weaker but faster, peaking on day 5 rather than day 15. Most clones expanded after primary vaccination (almost 97% of CD4 and roughly 90% of CD8) were re-detected after the booster, suggesting that broad memory maintenance occurred. Because abundant contaminating clonotypes from the bulk population could be contained in FACS-sorted repertoires, computational filtering was required. A small fraction of clonotypes appeared in both the CD4 and CD8 compartments, likely as a result of convergent recombination. Because the study included only a couple of donors, the extent to which the findings can be generalized is limited.

The CDR3 measures 15 amino acids from cysteine to phenylalanine. Here the CDR3 DNA is all that survives: 45 bases in frame from base 1. The junction carries 17 bases between V and J, which are trimmed by 0 bases and 8 bases respectively. CDR1 and CDR2 are drawn from the germline V gene (reference sequence): DFQATT, SNEGSKA. About this clonotype itself: Its antigen remains undetermined. Base qualities are not at hand, and no much larger clone is one base apart.

Per the publication, the treatment or condition label means: live attenuated yellow fever vaccine strain. At each blood-draw timepoint, two biological replicates of bulk PBMCs were obtained. A standard Ficoll-Paque protocol was used to isolate PBMCs from peripheral blood. TriZol was used to extract RNA from bulk PBMCs, from CD4 and CD8 fractions, and from dextramer-positive and dextramer-negative fractions. TCR cDNA was synthesized by 5'RACE template switching, through which a universal primer site and unique molecular identifiers were introduced. Priming for cDNA synthesis came from both the TCR alpha and TCR beta constant segments. Library amplification involved two PCR steps, and the second step added sample barcodes and sequencing adapters. Sequencing of libraries was performed on Illumina HiSeq 2500 (2x100 bp) or NovaSeq (2x150 bp). The source study handled its data this way. MIGEC handled demultiplexing of reads and collapsing into UMI consensus sequences, while MiXCR performed V(D)J alignment. Vaccine-responding clonotypes were defined with edgeR using replicate PBMC samples, requiring FDR below 0.01 and a log2 fold change above 5 up to day 15. Each bulk clonotype was labeled CD4 or CD8 based on which sequenced repertoire, CD4 or CD8, contained the clonotype at higher abundance. The public reads were reanalyzed by TCRdb: fastp trimming at Q25, MiXCR alignment, in-frame beta chains only. A single entry per CDR3 protein holds the most common genes and DNA from its merged rows. The V and J calls come from TCRdb's annotation, not from the publication. For this sample there are about 580,000 distinct CDR3 sequences; 17% appear just once. The ten largest clonotypes hold 17% of the sample.

Sequencing was performed on PBMCs, taken 5 to 6 days after the first yellow fever vaccination. Here the chain combines TRBV20-1 and TRBJ2-1; TRBD2 is a weak D gene call, 5 bases matching. The clonotype originates from a man younger than 35 who received the YFV17D yellow fever vaccine. The CDR3 region reads CSARDTAFGIDEQFF. The nucleotide sequence reads as follows: TGCAGTGCTAGAGATACAGCCTTCGGGATCGATGAGCAGTTCTTC.